These T cell receptor beta chains were read from a single sample in a study of shared clonotypes between healthy human individuals. Sequenced by immunoSEQ multiplex PCR; TCRdb stores in-frame clones only, minus some. The sample consists of approximately 1.9 million clones, just over 90% of them appearing once. Specimen: naive CD8+ T cells from PBMCs. The receptors were gathered from a man aged 18 to 35 in good health. Some clones in this sample may be carry-over from other donors' samples. The CDR3 runs from the conserved cysteine through the conserved F or W. Fields, in order: J gene, D gene, V gene, CDR3 length, clone size, CDR3 protein, CDR3 DNA. The D gene is left open where the match is weak. A clone size is listed for some rows: how often the clone was seen (once, few, many), or a class if it is expanded.

>TRBJ2-5|-|TRBV11-2|11|-
CASSSGPTQYF
TGTGCCAGCAGTTCCGGTCCGACCCAGTACTTC
>TRBJ2-7|-|TRBV4-1|16|few
CASSQDPRGANYEQYF
TGCGCCAGCAGCCAGGACCCCCGGGGGGCAAACTACGAGCAGTACTTC
>TRBJ2-1|TRBD2|TRBV28|16|-
CASSRTSGILYNEQFF
TGTGCCAGCAGCCGGACTAGCGGGATTCTCTACAATGAGCAGTTCTTC
>TRBJ1-1|-|TRBV4-1|14|-
CASSQFSAGTEAFF
TGCGCCAGCAGCCAATTTTCAGCGGGAACTGAAGCTTTCTTT
>TRBJ2-7|-|TRBV7-9|14|-
CASSLAGQGYEQYF
TGTGCCAGCAGCTTAGCGGGACAAGGCTACGAGCAGTACTTC
>TRBJ1-3|TRBD1|TRBV6-1|15|once
CASSFDRGPANTIYF
TGTGCCAGCAGCTTCGACAGGGGGCCGGCGAACACCATATATTTT
>TRBJ2-2|TRBD1|TRBV5-1|14|-
CASSPDRGTGELFF
TGCGCCAGCAGTCCGGACAGGGGAACCGGGGAGCTGTTTTTT
>TRBJ1-2|-|TRBV9|13|-
CASSAGDLSGYTF
TGTGCCAGCAGCGCGGGGGATCTAAGTGGCTACACCTTC
>TRBJ1-4|TRBD1|TRBV18|17|-
CASSQPTVTGGYEKLFF
TGTGCCAGCTCCCAACCCACAGTGACAGGGGGCTACGAAAAACTGTTTTTT
>TRBJ2-7|-|TRBV7-9|15|-
CASSLDQTRSYEQYF
TGTGCCAGCAGCTTAGACCAGACGAGGTCCTACGAGCAGTACTTC
>TRBJ2-2|TRBD2|TRBV27|19|-
CASSLSPGLAGGFTGELFF
TGTGCCAGCAGTTTATCCCCGGGACTAGCGGGAGGCTTCACCGGGGAGCTGTTTTTT
>TRBJ2-1|TRBD2|TRBV2|18|-
CASTPGTSGTHSYNEQFF
TGTGCCAGCACCCCTGGGACTAGCGGGACACACTCCTACAATGAGCAGTTCTTC
>TRBJ2-3|-|TRBV28|14|-
CASSLPGFPDTQYF
TGTGCCAGCAGTTTACCTGGTTTCCCAGATACGCAGTATTTT
>TRBJ2-5|-|TRBV21-1|15|-
CASSKERRCQETQYF
TGTGCCAGCAGCAAAGAGCGCAGGTGCCAAGAGACCCAGTACTTC
>TRBJ2-3|TRBD2|TRBV6-6|16|-
CASSYLLADYTDTQYF
TGTGCCAGCAGTTACCTACTAGCGGACTACACAGATACGCAGTATTTT
>TRBJ2-7|-|TRBV9|16|-
CASSGAPTGVGYEQYF
TGTGCCAGCAGCGGGGCACCCACTGGAGTAGGCTACGAGCAGTACTTC
>TRBJ1-1|-|TRBV7-9|11|-
CAGAFGGEAFF
TGTGCCGGCGCTTTTGGGGGCGAAGCTTTCTTT
>TRBJ2-7|TRBD1|TRBV6-5|14|once
CASSRPGTGDEQYF
TGTGCCAGCAGCCGTCCCGGGACAGGGGACGAGCAGTACTTC
>TRBJ2-7|-|TRBV4-2|14|-
CASSQDSRSYEQYF
TGTGCCAGCAGCCAAGATAGTCGGTCCTACGAGCAGTACTTC
>TRBJ2-7|TRBD2|TRBV27|17|-
CASSLRLAGATAYEQYF
TGTGCCAGCAGTTTAAGACTAGCGGGAGCTACCGCCTACGAGCAGTACTTC
>TRBJ1-2|TRBD1|TRBV2|17|-
CASSEALPGQGAKGYTF
TGTGCCAGCAGTGAAGCGCTTCCAGGACAGGGGGCGAAAGGCTACACCTTC
>TRBJ2-6|-|TRBV27|17|-
CASSLLDPRSGANVLTF
TGTGCCAGCAGTTTGTTGGACCCTCGCTCTGGGGCCAACGTCCTGACTTTC
>TRBJ2-7|TRBD1|TRBV5-5|18|-
CASSLVWTGSSASYEQYF
TGTGCCAGCAGCTTGGTTTGGACAGGGTCTTCGGCCTCCTACGAGCAGTACTTC
>TRBJ2-5|-|TRBV29-1|15|-
CSVEDSGSWEETQYF
TGCAGCGTTGAAGATTCGGGCTCCTGGGAAGAGACCCAGTACTTC
>TRBJ2-1|-|TRBV29-1|14|once
CSVERTSSYNEQFF
TGCAGCGTTGAAAGAACTAGCTCCTACAATGAGCAGTTCTTC
>TRBJ2-5|-|TRBV4-3|16|once
CASSQDYRASQETQYF
TGCGCCAGCAGCCAAGATTATCGGGCTTCGCAAGAGACCCAGTACTTC
>TRBJ1-1|TRBD1|TRBV28|16|-
CASSLTGAAMNTEAFF
TGTGCCAGCAGTTTAACAGGGGCAGCAATGAACACTGAAGCTTTCTTT
>TRBJ2-2|TRBD1|TRBV27|14|-
CATGTDPNTGELFF
TGTGCCACTGGGACAGACCCGAACACCGGGGAGCTGTTTTTT
>TRBJ1-1|TRBD1|TRBV29-1|12|once
CSVSGTGAEAFF
TGCAGCGTTTCCGGGACAGGGGCTGAAGCTTTCTTT
>TRBJ2-7|TRBD2|TRBV7-8|18|-
CASSLGVPSGPITYEQYF
TGTGCCAGCAGCTTAGGGGTTCCTAGCGGTCCTATAACCTACGAGCAGTACTTC
>TRBJ1-1|-|TRBV7-9|16|-
CASSQDTSPLNTEAFF
TGTGCCAGCAGTCAAGACACGTCCCCCTTGAACACTGAAGCTTTCTTT
>TRBJ2-2|-|TRBV7-9|14|-
CPEPGGANTGELFF
TGCCCTGAACCCGGCGGGGCGAACACCGGGGAGCTGTTTTTT
>TRBJ1-2|-|TRBV27|14|-
CASGSPRVPYGYTF
TGTGCCAGCGGCTCGCCCAGGGTTCCGTATGGCTACACCTTC
>TRBJ1-5|TRBD1|TRBV2|18|-
CASSEAATGWGSNQPQHF
TGTGCCAGCAGTGAAGCGGCGACAGGGTGGGGAAGCAATCAGCCCCAGCATTTT
>TRBJ2-3|TRBD2|TRBV25-1|16|-
CASSESAGGPRDTQYF
TGTGCCAGCAGTGAATCGGCGGGAGGGCCTAGAGATACGCAGTATTTT
>TRBJ2-7|TRBD1|TRBV18|19|-
CASSEAGQGTTPRPYEQYF
TGTGCCAGCTCAGAAGCCGGACAGGGGACCACTCCCCGGCCTTACGAGCAGTACTTC
>TRBJ1-1|-|TRBV4-3|14|-
CASSQDLENTEAFF
TGCGCCAGCAGCCAAGATCTGGAGAACACTGAAGCTTTCTTT
>TRBJ2-1|-|TRBV9|11|-
CASSGRDEQFF
TGTGCCAGCAGCGGGAGGGATGAGCAGTTCTTC
>TRBJ1-1|TRBD1|TRBV5-4|14|-
CASSFVGGPSTAFF
TGTGCCAGCAGCTTCGTAGGGGGCCCGTCTACCGCTTTCTTT
>TRBJ2-7|-|TRBV18|13|-
CASSEGRYFEQYF
TGTGCCAGCTCAGAAGGACGGTATTTCGAGCAGTACTTC
>TRBJ2-5|TRBD1|TRBV5-1|15|-
CASSLMAGGAETQYF
TGCGCCAGCAGCTTGATGGCAGGGGGCGCGGAGACCCAGTACTTC
>TRBJ2-1|-|TRBV19|14|-
CASNGPGGHNEQFF
TGTGCCAGTAACGGGCCGGGTGGGCACAATGAGCAGTTCTTC
>TRBJ1-2|-|TRBV6-1|13|-
CASSEGAGYGYTF
TGTGCCAGCAGTGAGGGGGCGGGGTATGGCTACACCTTC
>TRBJ1-1|-|TRBV19|13|-
CASSAGTPHEAFF
TGTGCCAGTAGCGCCGGGACGCCCCATGAAGCTTTCTTT
>TRBJ1-4|-|TRBV21-1|17|-
CASSKADRKPFWEKLFF
TGTGCCAGCAGCAAAGCCGACAGGAAGCCGTTCTGGGAAAAACTGTTTTTT
>TRBJ2-5|TRBD2|TRBV10-1|14|-
CASTTSGSEETQYF
TGCGCCAGCACCACTAGCGGGAGCGAAGAGACCCAGTACTTC
>TRBJ2-7|-|TRBV28|14|once
CASRAAGDWYEQYF
TGTGCCAGCAGGGCTGCAGGTGATTGGTACGAGCAGTACTTC
>TRBJ1-4|-|TRBV2|15|once
CASSEFRTGGEKLFF
TGTGCCAGCAGTGAATTCCGGACCGGAGGTGAAAAACTGTTTTTT
>TRBJ1-1|-|TRBV13|13|-
CASSFGRGAEAFF
TGTGCCAGCAGCTTCGGACGGGGTGCTGAAGCTTTCTTT
>TRBJ2-7|TRBD2|TRBV2|12|-
CATLAGDYEQYF
TGTGCCACCCTAGCGGGAGACTACGAGCAGTACTTC
>TRBJ2-1|TRBD1|TRBV7-8|16|once
CASSTSGQGRYNEQFF
TGTGCCAGCAGCACCTCGGGACAGGGGAGGTACAATGAGCAGTTCTTC
>TRBJ2-2|TRBD1|TRBV6-6|14|-
CASSGTEVTGELFF
TGTGCCAGCAGTGGGACAGAGGTCACCGGGGAGCTGTTTTTT
>TRBJ2-7|TRBD2|TRBV5-1|15|-
CASSSVAGVSYEQYF
TGCGCCAGCAGCTCTGTAGCGGGAGTGAGCTACGAGCAGTACTTC
>TRBJ2-5|-|TRBV7-8|15|-
CASSAQLYRKETQYF
TGTGCCAGCAGCGCCCAACTATACCGTAAAGAGACCCAGTACTTC